This is a list of T cell receptor beta chains from one sample in a study of cytomegalovirus exposure and HLA in healthy donors. This table comes from immunoSEQ multiplex PCR, and its TCRdb copy is limited to in-frame clones, with some not included. The sample shows about 76,000 clones, 72% of them seen only once. Sequenced: PBMCs. These receptors all stem from a woman aged 40 to 55 in good health and CMV-seropositive. The conserved cysteine and the conserved F or W are not part of the CDR3 here. Size values are once, few and many counts, or a class for expanded clones, and some rows have none.

v_call | clone_size | cdr3_aa
TRBV5-1 | NA | ASSPRGAGADTQY
TRBV4-2 | NA | ASSQDSGYYGYT
TRBV4-3 | NA | ASSPTSGGAKNIQY
TRBV5-4 | NA | ASSFSQGMHGYT
TRBV4-1 | NA | ASSQSGQVSGNTIY
TRBV5-6 | NA | ASTFLGTIDEQY
TRBV5-6 | NA | ASSDSGAPNYGYT
TRBV18 | NA | ASSSVGTGFTDTQY
TRBV6-1 | NA | ASRSGTFNTGELF
TRBV4-1 | NA | ASSQSGTKETQY
TRBV29-1 | NA | SVEPPKGDRGLHGQF
TRBV7-8 | NA | ASSLDGRGNEKLF
TRBV2 | NA | ASSDQVPNTEAF
TRBV7-2 | few | ASSSQPDRARGYT
TRBV28 | few | ASSFGQDYEQY
TRBV7-2 | few | ASSLGQGDNEQF
TRBV19 | once | ARPYPELESGNTIY
TRBV28 | NA | ASSFLGADTQY
TRBV25-1 | NA | ASSEVTRAEKLF
TRBV2 | NA | ASGPGGATGELF
TRBV7-2 | NA | ASSLGARDTQY
TRBV7-9 | NA | ASSSTYDIGTGVGYT
TRBV5-4 | NA | ASSLRGVYEQY
TRBV30 | NA | AWSIDEQF
TRBV10-1 | NA | ASSVGGGLDTQY
TRBV7-3 | NA | ASSLMGGANNEQF
TRBV7-2 | once | ASRASSRRTVKICGYT
TRBV6-1 | few | ASRSWADLNYGYT
TRBV21-1 | once | ASSQSGTDSNQPQH
TRBV4-3 | NA | ASSPSQGYEQY
TRBV27 | NA | ASSPDRVGSPLH
TRBV7-6 | NA | ASSLRTSGGDTGGTQY
TRBV2 | NA | ASSDGENEAF
TRBV18 | NA | ASSPGTGGPYEQY
TRBV10-2 | NA | ASSERLAGNTGELF
TRBV5-1 | NA | ASSLQGTNEKLF
TRBV5-4 | NA | ASSPGGHNEQF
TRBV19 | NA | ATQAGVGANVLT
TRBV28 | NA | AITSNPPYGYT
TRBV4-2 | NA | ASSSGGRAGGSGELF
TRBV18 | once | ASSPFLFGGQDNYEQY
TRBV29-1 | NA | SGPTSGTYEQY
TRBV4-1 | few | ASSQGGSSYEQY
TRBV18 | NA | ASSRTRGRDTEAF
TRBV4-1 | NA | ASSLQGASYNEQF
TRBV2 | NA | ASSRDREPGANVLT
TRBV29-1 | NA | SVRYQGWNTEAF
TRBV7-8 | NA | ASGTGASYEQY
TRBV6-5 | NA | ASSQGASVHGYT
TRBV11-2 | few | ASSFTIVQGGNTEAF
TRBV7-6 | NA | ASSSVPGLAVTDTQY
TRBV6-5 | few | ASSSRDRGTST
TRBV6-5 | NA | ASSLDRNYGYT